This TCR beta chain was profiled in a study of Ad26.COV2.S vaccination and SARS-CoV-2 variants. Overall study context: The authors gave Ad26.COV2.S intramuscularly, either once or twice 56 days apart.

Profiling relied on immunoSEQ multiplex PCR, and the TCRdb table lists in-frame clones only, not all of them. The table includes some 390,000 clones, about 88% detected once. Germline values: CDR1 LNHDA, CDR2 SQIVND (reference sequence). The V gene lost 3 bases and the J gene lost 5 bases, with 8 bases spanning the gap. CDR3 length equals 13 residues. As for treatment: roughly 18 received Ad26.COV2.S at low or high dose, single or two shots; roughly 5 received placebo; per-sample allocation not given. Collection of samples fell on day 63 after the first vaccine or placebo injection. It was Wuhan-strain SARS-CoV-2 spike that the Ad26 vaccine vector expressed.

The clonotype comes from a person between 18 and 60 years old who received the Ad26.COV2.S COVID-19 vaccine or a placebo. This sample comprised peripheral blood, obtained in a trial of Ad26.COV2.S vaccine versus placebo. The J gene is TRBJ1-5, the V gene TRBV19; D is perhaps TRBD1 (6 bases). CDR3 residues: CASSIQGHQPQHF. In DNA, the CDR3 is TGTGCCAGTAGTATCCAGGGGCATCAGCCCCAGCATTTT.